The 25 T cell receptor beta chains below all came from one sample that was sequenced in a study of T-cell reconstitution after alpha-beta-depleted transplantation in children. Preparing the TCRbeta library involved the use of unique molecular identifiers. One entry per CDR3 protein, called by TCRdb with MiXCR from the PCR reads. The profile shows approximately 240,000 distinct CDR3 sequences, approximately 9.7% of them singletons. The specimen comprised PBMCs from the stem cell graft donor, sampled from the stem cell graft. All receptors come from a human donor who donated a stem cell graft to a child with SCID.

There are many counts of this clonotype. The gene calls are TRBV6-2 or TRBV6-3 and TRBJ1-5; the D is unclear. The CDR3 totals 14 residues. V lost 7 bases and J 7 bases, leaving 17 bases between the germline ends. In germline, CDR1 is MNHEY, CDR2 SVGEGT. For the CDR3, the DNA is TGTGCCAGCACCATCCCTAACTCGGACCAGCCCCAGCATTTT. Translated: CASTIPNSDQPQHF.

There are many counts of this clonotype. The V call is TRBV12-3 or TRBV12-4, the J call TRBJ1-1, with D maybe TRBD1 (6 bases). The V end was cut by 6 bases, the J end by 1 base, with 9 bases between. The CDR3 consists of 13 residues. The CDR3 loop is CASRVGQNTEAFF. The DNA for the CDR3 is TGTGCCAGCAGGGTGGGACAGAACACTGAAGCTTTCTTT.

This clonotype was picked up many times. The DNA of the CDR3 is TGTGCCAGCAGACAGGAATATAGCAATCAGCCCCAGCATTTT. Encoded protein: CASRQEYSNQPQHF. The chain joins TRBV2 to TRBJ1-5; TRBD1 might be the D (5 bases). Germline V gene sequence: CDR1 SNHLY, CDR2 FYNNEI. The ends were cut back, 6 bases at V and 0 bases at J, with 9 bases in the middle. The CDR3 is made up of 14 amino acids.

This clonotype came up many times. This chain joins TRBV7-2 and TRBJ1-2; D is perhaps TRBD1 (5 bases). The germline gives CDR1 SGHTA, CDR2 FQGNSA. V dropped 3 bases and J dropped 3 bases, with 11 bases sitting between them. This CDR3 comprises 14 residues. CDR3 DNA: TGTGCCAGCAGCTTCACGGGGGGGGACTATGGCTACACCTTC. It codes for CASSFTGGDYGYTF.

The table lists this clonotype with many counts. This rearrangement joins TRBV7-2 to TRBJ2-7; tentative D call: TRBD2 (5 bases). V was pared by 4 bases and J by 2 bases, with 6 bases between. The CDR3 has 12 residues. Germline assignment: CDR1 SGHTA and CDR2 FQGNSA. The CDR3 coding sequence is TGTGCCAGCAGCTCGACTACCTACGAGCAGTACTTC. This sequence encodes CASSSTTYEQYF.

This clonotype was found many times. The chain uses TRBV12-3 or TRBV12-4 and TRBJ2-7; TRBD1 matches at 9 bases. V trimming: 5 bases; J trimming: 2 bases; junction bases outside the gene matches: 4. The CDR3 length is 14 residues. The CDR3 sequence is CASSPRDRAYEQYF. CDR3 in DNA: TGTGCCAGCAGTCCCCGGGACAGGGCCTACGAGCAGTACTTC.

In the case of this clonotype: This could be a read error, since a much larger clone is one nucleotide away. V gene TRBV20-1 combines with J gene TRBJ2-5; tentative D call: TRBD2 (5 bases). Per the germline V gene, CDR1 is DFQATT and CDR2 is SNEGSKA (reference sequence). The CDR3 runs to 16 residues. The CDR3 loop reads CCARDLLGPTEETQYF. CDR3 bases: TGCTGTGCTAGAGACCTACTAGGACCGACTGAAGAGACCCAGTACTTC.

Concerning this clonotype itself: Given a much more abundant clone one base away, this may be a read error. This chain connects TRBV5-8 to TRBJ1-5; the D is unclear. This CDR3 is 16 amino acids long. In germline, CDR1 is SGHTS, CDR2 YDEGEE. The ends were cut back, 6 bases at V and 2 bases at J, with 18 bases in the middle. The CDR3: CASKKDLGIGNQPQHF. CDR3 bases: TGTGCCAGCAAGAAGGACCTGGGGATAGGCAATCAGCCCCAGCATTTT.

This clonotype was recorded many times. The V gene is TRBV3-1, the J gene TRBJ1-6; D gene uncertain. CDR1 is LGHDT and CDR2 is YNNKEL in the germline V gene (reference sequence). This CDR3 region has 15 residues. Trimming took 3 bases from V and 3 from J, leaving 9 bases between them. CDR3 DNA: TGTGCCAGCAGCCAGTTCCGGTACTATAATTCACCCCTCCACTTT. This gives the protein CASSQFRYYNSPLHF.

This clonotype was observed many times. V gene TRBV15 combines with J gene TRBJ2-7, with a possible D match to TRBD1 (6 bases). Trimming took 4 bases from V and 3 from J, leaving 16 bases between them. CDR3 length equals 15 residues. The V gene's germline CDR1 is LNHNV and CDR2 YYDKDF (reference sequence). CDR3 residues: CATSTSDRGGYEQYF. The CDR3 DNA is TGTGCCACCAGCACTTCGGACAGAGGGGGCTACGAGCAGTACTTC.

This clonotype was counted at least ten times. Here the CDR3 reads CASSFDWRGSTDTQYF. The CDR3 DNA sequence: TGCGCCAGCAGCTTCGATTGGCGGGGGAGCACAGATACGCAGTATTTT. The chain combines TRBV5-1 with TRBJ2-3; the match to TRBD2 covers 7 bases. After removal of 2 bases from V and 0 bases from J, the junction contained 6 bases not matched to a gene. Germline lookup yields CDR1 SGHRS and CDR2 YFSETQ. This CDR3 is 16 amino acids long.

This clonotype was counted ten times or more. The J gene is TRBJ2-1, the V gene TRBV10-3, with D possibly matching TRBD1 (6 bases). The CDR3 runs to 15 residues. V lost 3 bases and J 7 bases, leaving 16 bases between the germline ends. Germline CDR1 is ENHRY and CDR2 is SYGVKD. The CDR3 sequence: CAISDKGGTTNEQFF. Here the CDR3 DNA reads TGTGCCATCAGTGATAAAGGGGGAACAACAAATGAGCAGTTCTTC.

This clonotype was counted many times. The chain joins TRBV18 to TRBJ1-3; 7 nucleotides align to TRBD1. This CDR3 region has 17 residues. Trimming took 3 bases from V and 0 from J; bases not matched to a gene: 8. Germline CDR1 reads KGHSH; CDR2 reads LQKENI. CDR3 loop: CASSPPEGGDSGNTIYF. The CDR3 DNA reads TGTGCCAGCTCACCCCCCGAAGGGGGCGACTCTGGAAACACCATATATTTT.

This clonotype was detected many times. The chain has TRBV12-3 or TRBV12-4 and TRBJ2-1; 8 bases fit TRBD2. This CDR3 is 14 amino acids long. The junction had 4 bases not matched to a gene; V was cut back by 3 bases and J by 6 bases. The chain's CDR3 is CASSFIGRGNEQFF. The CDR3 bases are TGTGCCAGCAGTTTTATCGGGAGGGGCAATGAGCAGTTCTTC.

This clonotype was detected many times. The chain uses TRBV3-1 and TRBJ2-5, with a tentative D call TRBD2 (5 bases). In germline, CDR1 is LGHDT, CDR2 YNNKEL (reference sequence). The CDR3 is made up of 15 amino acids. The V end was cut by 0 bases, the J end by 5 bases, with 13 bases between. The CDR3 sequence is CASSQDLPSGETQYF. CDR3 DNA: TGTGCCAGCAGCCAAGATTTGCCGAGCGGCGAGACCCAGTACTTC.

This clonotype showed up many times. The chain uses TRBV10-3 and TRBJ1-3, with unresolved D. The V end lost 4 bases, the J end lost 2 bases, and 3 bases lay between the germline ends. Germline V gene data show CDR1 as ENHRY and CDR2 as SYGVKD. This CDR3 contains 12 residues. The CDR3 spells CAISAAGNTIYF. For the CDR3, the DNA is TGTGCCATCAGTGCAGCTGGAAACACCATATATTTT.

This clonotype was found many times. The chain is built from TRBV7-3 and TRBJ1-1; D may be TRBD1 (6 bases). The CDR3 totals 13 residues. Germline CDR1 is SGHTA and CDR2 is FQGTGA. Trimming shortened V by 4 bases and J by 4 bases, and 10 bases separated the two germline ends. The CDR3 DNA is TGTGCCAGCAGCTCCGGACAGAGCACTGAAGCTTTCTTT. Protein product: CASSSGQSTEAFF.

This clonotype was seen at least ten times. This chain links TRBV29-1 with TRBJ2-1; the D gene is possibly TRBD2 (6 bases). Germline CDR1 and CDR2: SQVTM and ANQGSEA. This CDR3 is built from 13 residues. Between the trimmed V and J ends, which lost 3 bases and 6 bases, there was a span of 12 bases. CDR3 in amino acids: CSVDSVGGNEQFF. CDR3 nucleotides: TGCAGCGTTGACTCGGTGGGGGGCAATGAGCAGTTCTTC.

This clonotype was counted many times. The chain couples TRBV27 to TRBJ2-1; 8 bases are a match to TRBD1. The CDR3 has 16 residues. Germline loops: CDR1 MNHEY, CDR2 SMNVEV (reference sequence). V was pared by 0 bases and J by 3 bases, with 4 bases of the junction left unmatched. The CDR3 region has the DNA TGTGCCAGCAGTTTATCGAGGGGGACAGGCTACAATGAGCAGTTCTTC. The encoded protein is CASSLSRGTGYNEQFF.

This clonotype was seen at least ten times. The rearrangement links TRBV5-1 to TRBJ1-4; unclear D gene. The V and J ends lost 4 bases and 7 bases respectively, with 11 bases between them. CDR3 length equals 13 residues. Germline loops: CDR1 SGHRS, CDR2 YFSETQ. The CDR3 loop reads CASSRPGSEKLFF. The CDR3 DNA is TGCGCCAGCAGCAGGCCCGGGAGTGAAAAACTGTTTTTT.

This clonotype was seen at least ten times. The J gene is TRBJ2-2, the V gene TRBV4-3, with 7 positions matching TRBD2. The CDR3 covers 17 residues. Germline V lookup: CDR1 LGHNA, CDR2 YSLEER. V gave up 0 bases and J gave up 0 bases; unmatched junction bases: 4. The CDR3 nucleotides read TGCGCCAGCAGCCAAGAGCCCCTAGCGGCGAACACCGGGGAGCTGTTTTTT. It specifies CASSQEPLAANTGELFF.

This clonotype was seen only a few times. In nucleotides, the CDR3 is TGTGCCAGCAGTTTATATGGGGGCACCCCTGGGACCCAGTACTTC. Protein sequence: CASSLYGGTPGTQYF. The chain links TRBV12-3 or TRBV12-4 to TRBJ2-5; TRBD1 might be the D (6 bases). Trimming removed 2 bases from V and 7 bases from J, with 17 bases in between. The CDR3 has 15 residues.

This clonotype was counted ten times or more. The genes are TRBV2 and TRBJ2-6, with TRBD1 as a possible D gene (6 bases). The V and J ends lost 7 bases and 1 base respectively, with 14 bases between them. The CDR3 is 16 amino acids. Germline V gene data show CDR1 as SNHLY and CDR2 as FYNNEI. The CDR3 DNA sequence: TGTGCCAGCATCCAGGGGCGTCTTTCTGGGGCCAACGTCCTGACTTTC. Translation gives CASIQGRLSGANVLTF.

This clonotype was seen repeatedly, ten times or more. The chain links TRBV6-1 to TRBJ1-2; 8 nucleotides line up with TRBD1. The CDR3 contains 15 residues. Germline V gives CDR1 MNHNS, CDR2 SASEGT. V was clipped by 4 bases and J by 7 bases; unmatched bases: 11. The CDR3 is CASSGPGTGVVGYTF. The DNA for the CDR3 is TGTGCCAGCAGTGGACCCGGGACAGGTGTTGTTGGCTACACCTTC.

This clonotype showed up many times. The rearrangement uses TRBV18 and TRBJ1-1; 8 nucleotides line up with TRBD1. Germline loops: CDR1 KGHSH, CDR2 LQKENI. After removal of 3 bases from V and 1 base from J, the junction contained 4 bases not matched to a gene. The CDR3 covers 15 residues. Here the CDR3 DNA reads TGTGCCAGCTCACCCAGGGGACAGGCGAACACTGAAGCTTTCTTT. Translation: CASSPRGQANTEAFF. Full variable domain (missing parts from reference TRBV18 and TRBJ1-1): NAGVMQNPRHLVRRRGQEARLRCSPMKGHSHVYWYRQLPEEGLKFMVYLQKENIIDESGMPKERFSAEFPKEGPSILRIQQVVRGDSAAYFCASSPRGQANTEAFFGQGTRLTVV.